This TCR beta chain was recorded in a study of T cell repertoires in cytomegalovirus infection. Across the whole study: The public TCR beta signatures pointed to both CMV infection and matching HLA type. Study findings and constraints: Clonotypes of TCR beta that were HLA-C-restricted and CMV-specific dominated the ex vivo response.

The CDR3 runs to 17 residues. Germline-derived CDR1 and CDR2 are SGHDN and FVKESK. With 4 bases clipped from V and 4 bases from J, the junction kept 14 bases outside the gene matches. A word on this clonotype: Its cognate antigen is unknown.

Each CDR3 protein gets one entry after TCRdb re-called the reads with MiXCR. The sample has 170,000 or so distinct CDR3 sequences, 13% to 15% seen once. The sequence was obtained from a human donor in good health (CMV status not recorded). Some clones in this sample may be carry-over from other donors' samples. The chain employs TRBV14 and TRBJ2-5; TRBD2 matches at 8 bases. Sequenced sample: PBMCs. CDR3 DNA sequence: TGTGCCAGCAGCCCCCATGGGAAGCGGGGGCCCGGAGAGACCCAGTACTTC. It yields the protein CASSPHGKRGPGETQYF.